Listed below are T cell receptor beta chains from one sample, sequenced in a study of CD4 and CD8 cells across lung adenocarcinoma regions. Via MiXCR, TCRdb re-called the PCR reads, giving one row per CDR3 protein. The sample consists of just over 20,000 distinct CDR3 sequences, around 50% of them appearing once. Sequenced input: CD8+ T cells from the center of a lung tumor. These receptors were obtained from a female donor with lung adenocarcinoma. The CD4 and CD8 labels of this study may be unreliable. Both conserved end residues are part of each CDR3. A D gene is named only where the DNA matches it firmly. Expanded clones get a size class; other rows say once, few or many, or leave the size out.

D	J	size	V	CDR3	DNA
.	TRBJ2-5	many	TRBV6-1	CASGRGDGSETQYF	TGTGCCAGCGGGCGCGGGGACGGGAGCGAGACCCAGTACTTC
TRBD1	TRBJ1-1	many	TRBV6-1	CASLDRANTEAFF	TGTGCCAGTCTGGACAGGGCTAACACTGAAGCTTTCTTT
.	TRBJ2-1	.	TRBV11-3	CASSPGVGGPDEQFF	TGTGCCAGCAGCCCCGGCGTAGGGGGGCCCGATGAGCAGTTCTTC
TRBD1	TRBJ2-1	.	TRBV27	CASSLRQGAVSNEQFF	TGTGCCAGCAGTTTACGCCAGGGGGCGGTTTCAAATGAGCAGTTCTTC
.	TRBJ1-2	.	TRBV5-1	CASRTTLNRVEGYTF	TGCGCCAGCAGAACGACGCTCAACAGGGTGGAAGGCTACACCTTC
TRBD2	TRBJ2-1	.	TRBV27	CASSSLAGTNEQFF	TGTGCCAGCAGTAGCCTAGCGGGGACTAATGAGCAGTTCTTC
.	TRBJ2-4	.	TRBV10-3	CAGLGGRAKEIQYF	TGTGCGGGGCTCGGCGGCAGAGCCAAAGAGATTCAGTACTTC
TRBD2	TRBJ2-3	.	TRBV7-2	CASSGVWGPDTQYF	TGTGCGAGCAGCGGGGTCTGGGGCCCAGATACGCAGTATTTT
.	TRBJ2-4	many	TRBV20-1	CSARVHFVAKNIQYF	TGCAGTGCTAGGGTCCACTTTGTAGCCAAAAACATTCAGTACTTC
TRBD2	TRBJ2-7	few	TRBV6-5	CASSYRIAGAGEQYF	TGTGCCAGCAGTTACCGAATAGCGGGGGCCGGCGAGCAGTACTTC
.	TRBJ2-3	medium-sized	TRBV6-1	CASTLYLTDTQYF	TGTGCCAGCACCCTGTACCTCACAGATACGCAGTATTTT
.	TRBJ2-6	few	TRBV7-6	CASSLAGNGANVLTF	TGTGCCAGCAGCTTAGCAGGGAATGGGGCCAACGTCCTGACTTTC
.	TRBJ2-5	.	TRBV10-3	CAAQVGRHGEIQYF	TGTGCGGCGCAGGTCGGCCGACACGGAGAGATCCAGTACTTC
TRBD2	TRBJ2-1	.	TRBV27	CESGRGYNEQFF	TGTGAGAGCGGGAGGGGCTATAATGAGCAGTTCTTC
.	TRBJ2-5	.	TRBV6-1	CASSIQETQYF	TGTGCCAGCAGTATACAAGAGACCCAGTACTTC
TRBD2	TRBJ2-2	many	TRBV6-1	CASSTAGGNTGELFF	TGTGCCAGCAGTACAGCGGGAGGGAACACCGGGGAGCTGTTTTTT
TRBD2	TRBJ2-3	few	TRBV7-2	CASSKQAGGSPDTQYF	TGTGCCAGCAGCAAACAAGCGGGAGGTAGCCCAGATACGCAGTATTTT
.	TRBJ2-1	.	TRBV12-3/TRBV12-4	CASKKRGYTDNEQFF	TGTGCCAGCAAGAAAAGGGGGTATACGGACAATGAGCAGTTCTTC
.	TRBJ1-2	.	TRBV6-1	CASSPAGLLYGYTF	TGTGCCAGCAGTCCCGCAGGGCTCCTCTATGGCTACACCTTC
TRBD2	TRBJ2-6	.	TRBV6-1	CASSVPGAGGKDTQYF	TGTGCCAGCAGTGTCCCGGGGGCGGGAGGCAAAGACACGCAGTATTTC
.	TRBJ2-3	.	TRBV10-1	CARGLDAKDTQYF	TGCGCCAGGGGACTGGATGCCAAAGATACGCAGTACTTT
TRBD1	TRBJ2-7	.	TRBV27	CASSGQGSEQYF	TGTGCCAGCAGCGGACAGGGCAGCGAGCAGTACTTC
.	TRBJ2-3	.	TRBV10-1	CAGSGESDPDTQYF	TGCGCGGGCAGTGGGGAAAGTGACCCAGATACGCAGTATTTT
.	TRBJ2-3	.	TRBV6-5	CASSYASTSPQYF	TGTGCCAGCAGTTATGCTAGCACGAGTCCGCAGTATTTT
.	TRBJ2-3	.	TRBV6-1	CASNGGRGTDTQYF	TGTGCCAGCAATGGGGGCCGTGGCACAGACACGCAGTACTTT
.	TRBJ2-6	many	TRBV12-3/TRBV12-4	CASSLVSQSGANVLTF	TGTGCCAGCAGTTTAGTGTCACAGTCTGGGGCCAACGTCCTGACTTTC
TRBD1	TRBJ2-5	.	TRBV20-1	CSAIGQAYQETQYF	TGCAGTGCTATCGGACAGGCGTACCAAGAGACCCAGTACTTC
.	TRBJ2-5	.	TRBV10-1	CASSEGDGGRDPDTQYF	TGCGCCAGCAGTGAGGGCGACGGGGGGCGAGACCCAGATACCCAGTACTTT
TRBD2	TRBJ2-1	many	TRBV5-5	CASSLVTSGRYNEQFF	TGTGCCAGCAGCTTGGTCACTAGCGGGAGATACAATGAGCAGTTCTTC
.	TRBJ2-5	once	TRBV11-3	CAWGLGAKDTQYF	.
TRBD2	TRBJ2-3	.	TRBV11-2	CANSLLAGDGFF	TGTGCCAACAGCTTATTAGCGGGAGATGGGTTCTTC
TRBD1	TRBJ1-1	.	TRBV4-1	CASGQGDRVNTEAFF	TGCGCCAGCGGCCAGGGGGACAGGGTCAACACTGAAGCTTTCTTT
TRBD2	TRBJ2-1	many	TRBV4-1	CASSQEPQGGTRYNEQFF	TGCGCCAGCAGCCAAGAACCACAAGGGGGGACTAGATACAATGAGCAGTTCTTC